One sample yielded the 8 T cell receptor beta chains listed below, sequenced in a study of control samples from healthy donors and cancer patients. Produced via immunoSEQ multiplex PCR; TCRdb's table is partial and in-frame only. Of some 120,000 clones in the sample, over 75% were seen once. The sequencing input was blood. Receptors originate from a man aged 50 to 59 in good health.

This chain uses TRBV19 with TRBJ2-1, with D possibly being TRBD2 (7 bases). The CDR3 covers 15 residues. The germline gives CDR1 LNHDA, CDR2 SQIVND (reference sequence). V lost 5 bases to trimming and J lost 8 bases, with 19 bases between them. CDR3 region: CASSPWGGAWDEQFF. The CDR3 nucleotides are TGTGCCAGTAGTCCCTGGGGGGGGGCATGGGATGAGCAGTTCTTC.

V usage is TRBV28 and J usage is TRBJ1-3; no firm D call. V lost 10 bases to trimming and J lost 3 bases, with 22 bases between them. Germline V gives CDR1 MDHEN, CDR2 SYDVKM. The CDR3 is 16 amino acids. In nucleotides, the CDR3 is TGTGCCACCCAATTGTATCGGGGAAGAGGTGGAAACACCATATATTTT. This translates into CATQLYRGRGGNTIYF.

The rearrangement links TRBV30 to TRBJ2-3, with a tentative D call TRBD1 (6 bases). Trimming took off 0 bases at V and 4 bases at J, with 14 bases between the two ends. Germline CDR1 GTSNPN, CDR2 SVGIG (reference sequence). The CDR3 consists of 15 residues. The CDR3 here is CAWSVYQGSSDTQYF. The CDR3, as DNA: TGTGCCTGGAGTGTATACCAGGGGTCCTCAGATACGCAGTATTTT.

This clone was detected once. This chain connects TRBV2 to TRBJ2-5; possible D gene TRBD1, 6 bases. Between the trimmed V and J ends, which lost 3 bases and 2 bases, there was a span of 13 bases. CDR3 length: 15 residues. Germline-derived CDR1 and CDR2 are SNHLY and FYNNEI. The CDR3 DNA is TGTGCCAGCAGTGATAGGCAGGGGAATCAAGAGACCCAGTACTTC. This translates into CASSDRQGNQETQYF.

The chain joins TRBV28 to TRBJ2-4, with D unclear. This CDR3 is built from 16 residues. V was shortened by 5 bases and J by 4 bases, with 18 bases between the two germline ends. CDR1 MDHEN and CDR2 SYDVKM come from the germline V gene. The CDR3: CASSNQQPTQKNIQYF. CDR3 DNA sequence: TGTGCCAGCAGTAATCAACAACCGACCCAAAAAAACATTCAGTACTTC.

The V call is TRBV7-3, the J call TRBJ2-3; 8 nucleotides agree with TRBD2. V shed 5 bases and J 1 base; nucleotides not matched to a gene: 17. CDR1 and CDR2 from the germline V gene are SGHTA and FQGTGA. The CDR3 length is 19 residues. CDR3 DNA sequence: TGTGCCAGCAGCGCCCGAGGGGGTAGGGCTAGCGGGCGCACAGATACGCAGTATTTT. Translated, it gives CASSARGGRASGRTDTQYF.

V is TRBV7-3 and J is TRBJ1-1; 10 positions agree with TRBD1. Germline assignment: CDR1 SGHTA and CDR2 FQGTGA. The CDR3 is made up of 14 amino acids. V lost 4 bases and J lost 2; bases outside the gene matches: 1. The CDR3: CASSSTGGNTEAFF. CDR3 coding DNA: TGTGCCAGCAGCTCGACAGGGGGCAACACTGAAGCTTTCTTT.

This chain uses TRBV7-3 with TRBJ1-6, with 9 bases matching TRBD1. The CDR3 spans 15 residues. In germline, CDR1 is SGHTA, CDR2 FQGTGA. The V segment lost 8 bases and the J segment 10 bases; nucleotides outside the gene matches: 12. The CDR3 DNA sequence: TGTGCCAGCGCACCCGGGACAGGGCCATCATCACCCCTCCACTTT. It translates to CASAPGTGPSSPLHF.